Below are 5 T cell receptor beta chains sequenced from a single sample in a study of blood T cells in healthy people across ages (dated by TCRdb to the mid-2010s). Preparation of the library involved 5' RACE. The sequencer listed for this sample is Illumina HiSeq 2500. The second PCR ran for about 6 to 12 cycles and used a J-beta primer mix along with a sample-barcoded 5' primer. The public reads were reanalyzed by TCRdb: fastp trimming at Q25, MiXCR alignment, in-frame beta chains only. Entries that share a CDR3 protein sequence are merged under the most common genes and DNA. The sample table holds 700,000 to 900,000 distinct CDR3 sequences, of which 40% to 65% were seen once. Approximately 41% of the sample is taken by the ten largest. The sequenced sample was blood. The receptors originated from an elderly man in good health.

The chain links TRBV28 to TRBJ1-2; D is unresolved. CDR3 length: 11 residues. V was trimmed by 7 bases and J by 8 bases, leaving 11 bases between them. Per germline, CDR1 MDHEN and CDR2 SYDVKM. The CDR3 coding sequence is TGTGCCAGCAAGGAACCGTGGGGCTACACCTTC. Amino acids: CASKEPWGYTF.

V and J are TRBV29-1 and TRBJ2-1, with D possibly called TRBD1 or TRBD2 (5 bases each). The CDR3 length is 11 residues. V was trimmed by 7 bases and J by 10 bases, leaving 14 bases between them. Germline loops: CDR1 SQVTM, CDR2 ANQGSEA. The CDR3: CSAGLGAEQFF. The DNA of the CDR3 is TGCAGCGCAGGACTCGGGGCGGAGCAGTTCTTC.

This clonotype was detected once. The rearrangement joins TRBV27 to TRBJ1-2, with D possibly being TRBD1 (5 bases). The germline CDR1 and CDR2 sequences are MNHEY and SMNVEV (reference sequence). Trimming shortened V by 6 bases and J by 4 bases, and 18 bases separated the two germline ends. The CDR3 consists of 15 residues. The DNA of the CDR3 is TGTGCCAGCAGCCCCCAAGAGGGGCAGCTCTATGGCTACACCTTC. Translated, it gives CASSPQEGQLYGYTF.

The V call is TRBV27, the J call TRBJ2-1; 8 bases fit TRBD2. V shed 6 bases and J 4 bases; nucleotides not matched to a gene: 2. The germline CDR1 and CDR2 sequences are MNHEY and SMNVEV (reference sequence). The CDR3 covers 13 residues. The DNA for the CDR3 is TGTGCCAGCAGGCGCGGGAGGTACAATGAGCAGTTCTTC. Translating it yields CASRRGRYNEQFF.

Comments on this clonotype: At one end, the junction sequence differs from germline, possibly due to a read error. The chain employs TRBV29-1 and TRBJ1-4; D possibly corresponds to TRBD1 (6 bases). Germline CDR1 and CDR2: SQVTM and ANQGSEA. The CDR3 consists of 12 residues. The CDR3 protein is CSVEAGDEKLFF. The CDR3 DNA reads as TGCAGCGTCGAAGCAGGGGATGAAAAACTGTTTTTT.